This T cell receptor (beta chain) was obtained from a study of read filtering for tumor transcriptome and immune sequencing. For the study at large: Transcriptome libraries were built from DNase-treated RNA.

As regards this clonotype: A much larger clone differs by one base, so this may be a read error.

This library used around 0.4 ug RNA and molecular barcoded adaptors spanning alpha/delta and beta/gamma chains. TCRdb re-derived calls from the reads in MiXCR, one entry per CDR3 protein. The sample has about 62,000 distinct CDR3 sequences, roughly 20% seen once. V shed 2 bases, J shed 5 bases, and the junction held 9 bases outside the gene matches. The CDR3 covers 16 residues. Germline V lookup: CDR1 SGHAT, CDR2 FQNNGV. The V gene is TRBV11-2, the J gene TRBJ2-5, with 9 bases aligning to TRBD2. Sequenced: a population of CD138-negative cells sorted from bone marrow. The TCR was taken from a donor at least 40 years old with multiple myeloma. The CDR3 DNA follows: TGTGCCAGCAGCTTAACGGGGCGGGGGGGCGGTGAGACCCAGTACTTC. This encodes CASSLTGRGGGETQYF.